Given below is one T cell receptor (beta chain) in context. Its antigen is still unknown. Expressed TCRB transcripts were sequenced because the entire RNA isolate underwent reverse transcription. The repertoire was sequenced with immunoSEQ multiplex PCR; TCRdb's copy has only in-frame clones and lacks some. The sample contains 400,000 to 450,000 clones, around 13% of which appear only once. This specimen comes from a study of beta chain features in type 1 diabetes. It was via CD45RO/CCR7/CD25/CD127/CD95/CD27 that CD4+ naive, central memory, regulatory and stem cell-like memory cells were sorted. Broader study findings: Among type 1 diabetes patients, VDJ junctions had fewer insertions and more deletions. Among patients, naive, central memory and Treg TCRB repertoires appeared more similar than among healthy donors.

This receptor was obtained from a man aged 25-40 years in good health. The sequenced sample was naive CD4+ T cells from blood.

CDR3: CASSVEPVGSEQYF. The DNA of the CDR3 is TGTGCCAGCAGCGTCGAACCGGTGGGCTCCGAGCAGTACTTC. The chain carries TRBV9 and TRBJ2-7; D gene ambiguous. V lost 2 bases, J lost 6 bases, and 15 bases lay in between. The CDR3 runs 14 residues. Germline values: CDR1 SGDLS, CDR2 YYNGEE.